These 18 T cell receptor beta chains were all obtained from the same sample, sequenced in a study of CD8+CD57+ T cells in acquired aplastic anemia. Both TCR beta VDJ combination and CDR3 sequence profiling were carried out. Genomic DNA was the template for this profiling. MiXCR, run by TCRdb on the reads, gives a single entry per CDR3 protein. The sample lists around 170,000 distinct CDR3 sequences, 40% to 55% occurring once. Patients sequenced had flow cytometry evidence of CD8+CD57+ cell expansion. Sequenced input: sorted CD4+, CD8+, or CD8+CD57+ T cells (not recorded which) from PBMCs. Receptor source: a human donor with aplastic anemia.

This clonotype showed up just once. The CDR3 loop is CSAEASGEAFF. The CDR3 nucleotides read TGCAGTGCTGAGGCCTCAGGGGAAGCTTTCTTT. The rearrangement links TRBV20-1 to TRBJ1-1; weak D call: TRBD1 (5 bases). V gave up 5 bases and J gave up 8 bases, with 12 bases separating them. CDR1 DFQATT and CDR2 SNEGSKA come from the germline V gene (reference sequence). The CDR3 runs to 11 residues.

The DNA of the CDR3 is TGTGCCAGTAGTATGGGCAAAAATTCACCCCTCCACTTT. Protein sequence: CASSMGKNSPLHF. The chain links TRBV19 to TRBJ1-6; D gene ambiguous. Trimming pared 3 bases from V and 7 bases from J, leaving 7 bases between. The CDR3 is made up of 13 amino acids. Germline V gives CDR1 LNHDA, CDR2 SQIVND (reference sequence).

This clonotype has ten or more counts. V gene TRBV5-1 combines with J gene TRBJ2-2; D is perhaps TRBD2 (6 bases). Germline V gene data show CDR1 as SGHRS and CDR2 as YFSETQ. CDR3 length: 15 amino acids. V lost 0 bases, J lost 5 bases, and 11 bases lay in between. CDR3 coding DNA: TGCGCCAGCAGCTTGGAAGGGGCGGGGACCGGGGAGCTGTTTTTT. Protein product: CASSLEGAGTGELFF.

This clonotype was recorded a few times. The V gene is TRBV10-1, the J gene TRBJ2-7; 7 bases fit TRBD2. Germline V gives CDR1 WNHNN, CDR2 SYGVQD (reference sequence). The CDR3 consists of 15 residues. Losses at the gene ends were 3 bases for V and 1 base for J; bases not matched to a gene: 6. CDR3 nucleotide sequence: TGCGCCAGCAGTGACGGGACTAAGATGTCCTACGAGCAGTACTTC. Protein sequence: CASSDGTKMSYEQYF.

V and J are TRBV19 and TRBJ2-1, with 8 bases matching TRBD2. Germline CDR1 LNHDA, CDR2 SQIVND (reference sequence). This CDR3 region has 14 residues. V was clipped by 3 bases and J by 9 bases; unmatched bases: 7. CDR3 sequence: CASSIPGLVSEQFF. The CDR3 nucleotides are TGTGCCAGTAGTATTCCGGGACTAGTTAGTGAGCAGTTCTTC.

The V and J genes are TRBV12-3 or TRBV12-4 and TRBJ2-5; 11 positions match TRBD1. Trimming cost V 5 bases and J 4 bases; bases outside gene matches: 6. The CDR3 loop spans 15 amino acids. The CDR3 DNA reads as TGTGCCAGCAGTCCTCCGGGACAGGGGGGAGAGACCCAGTACTTC. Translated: CASSPPGQGGETQYF.

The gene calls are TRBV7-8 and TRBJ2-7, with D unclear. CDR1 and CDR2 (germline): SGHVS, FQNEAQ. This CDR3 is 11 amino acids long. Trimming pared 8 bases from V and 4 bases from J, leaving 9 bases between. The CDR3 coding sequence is TGTGCCAGCGGTGAGAGGTACGAGCAGTACTTC. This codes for CASGERYEQYF.

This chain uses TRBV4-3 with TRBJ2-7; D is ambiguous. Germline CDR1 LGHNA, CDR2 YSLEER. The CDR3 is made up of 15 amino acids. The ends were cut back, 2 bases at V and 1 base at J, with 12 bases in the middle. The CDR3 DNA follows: TGCGCCAGCAGCCAAAGTCTGAGTGGGTCCTACGAGCAGTACTTC. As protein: CASSQSLSGSYEQYF.

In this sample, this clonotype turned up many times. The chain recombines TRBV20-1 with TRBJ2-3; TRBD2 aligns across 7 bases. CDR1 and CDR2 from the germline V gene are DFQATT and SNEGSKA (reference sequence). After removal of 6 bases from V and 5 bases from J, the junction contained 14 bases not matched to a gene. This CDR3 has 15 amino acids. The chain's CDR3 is CSAKPGGGPGDTQYF. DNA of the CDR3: TGCAGTGCAAAACCGGGGGGAGGGCCCGGAGATACGCAGTATTTT.

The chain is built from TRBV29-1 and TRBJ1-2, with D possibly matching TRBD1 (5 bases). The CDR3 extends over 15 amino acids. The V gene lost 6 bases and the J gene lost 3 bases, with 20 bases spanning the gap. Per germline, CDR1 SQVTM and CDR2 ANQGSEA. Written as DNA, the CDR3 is TGCAGCGTCCCGGGGAGGATGGGGCGCGACTATGGCTACACCTTC. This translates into CSVPGRMGRDYGYTF.

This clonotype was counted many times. The CDR3 DNA follows: TGTGCCAGCAGTGATCAAGGGACAGGGGGAGGCTACACCTTC. It encodes CASSDQGTGGGYTF. V is TRBV2 and J is TRBJ1-2, with 11 bases lining up with TRBD1. V was pared by 3 bases and J by 8 bases, with 5 bases of the junction left unmatched. CDR3 length: 14 amino acids. Germline values: CDR1 SNHLY, CDR2 FYNNEI.

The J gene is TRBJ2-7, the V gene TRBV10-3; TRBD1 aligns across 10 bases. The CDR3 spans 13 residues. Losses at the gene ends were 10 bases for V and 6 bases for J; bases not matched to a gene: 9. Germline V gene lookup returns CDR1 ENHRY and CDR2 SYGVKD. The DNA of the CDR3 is TGTGCCACCGGAAGACAGGGGGCGCCCGAGCAGTACTTC. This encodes CATGRQGAPEQYF.

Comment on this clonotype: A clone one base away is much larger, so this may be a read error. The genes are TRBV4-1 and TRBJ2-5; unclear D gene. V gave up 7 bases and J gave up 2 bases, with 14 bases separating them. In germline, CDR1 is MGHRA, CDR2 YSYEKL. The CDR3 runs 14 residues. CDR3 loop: CASNPSPTQETQYF. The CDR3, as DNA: TGCGCCAGCAACCCCAGCCCTACTCAAGAGACCCAGTACTTC.

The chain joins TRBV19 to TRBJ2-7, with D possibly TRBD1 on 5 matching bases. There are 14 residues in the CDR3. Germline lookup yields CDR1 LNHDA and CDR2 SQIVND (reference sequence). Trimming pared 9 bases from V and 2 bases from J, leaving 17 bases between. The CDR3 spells CASSQGQGTYEQYF. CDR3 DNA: TGTGCCAGCAGCCAAGGGCAGGGCACCTACGAGCAGTACTTC.

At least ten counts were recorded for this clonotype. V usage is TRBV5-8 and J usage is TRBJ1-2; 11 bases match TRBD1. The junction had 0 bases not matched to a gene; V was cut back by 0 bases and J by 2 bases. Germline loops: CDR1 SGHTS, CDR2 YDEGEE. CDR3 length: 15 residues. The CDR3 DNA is TGTGCCAGCAGCTTGGGGGACAGGGGGAACTATGGCTACACCTTC. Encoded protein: CASSLGDRGNYGYTF.

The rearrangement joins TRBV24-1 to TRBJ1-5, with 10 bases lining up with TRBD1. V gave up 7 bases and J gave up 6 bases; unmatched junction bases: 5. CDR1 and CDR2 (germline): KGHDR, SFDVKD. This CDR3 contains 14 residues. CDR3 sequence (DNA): TGTGCCACCAGGGGGACAGGGGACGGTCAGCCCCAGCATTTT. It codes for CATRGTGDGQPQHF.

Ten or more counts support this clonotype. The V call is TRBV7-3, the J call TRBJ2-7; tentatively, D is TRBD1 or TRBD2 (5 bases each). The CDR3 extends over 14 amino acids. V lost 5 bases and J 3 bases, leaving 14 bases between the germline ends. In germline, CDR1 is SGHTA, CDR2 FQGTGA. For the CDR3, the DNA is TGTGCCAGCAGCCCCGGGACGGCGAACTACGAGCAGTACTTC. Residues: CASSPGTANYEQYF.

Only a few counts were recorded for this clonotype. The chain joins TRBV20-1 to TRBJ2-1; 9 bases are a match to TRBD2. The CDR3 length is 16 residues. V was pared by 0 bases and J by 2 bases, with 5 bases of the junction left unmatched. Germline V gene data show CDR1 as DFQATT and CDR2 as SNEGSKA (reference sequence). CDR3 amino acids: CSARDLLAGTYNEQFF. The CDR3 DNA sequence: TGCAGTGCTAGAGATTTGCTAGCGGGGACCTACAATGAGCAGTTCTTC.